Presented here are 29 T cell receptor beta chains from one specimen sequenced in a study of cytomegalovirus exposure and HLA in healthy donors. Only in-frame clones appear in the TCRdb table, and some are missing; sequencing was by immunoSEQ multiplex PCR. This sample carries 65,000 to 95,000 clones, approximately 96% of them seen once, and the ten largest clones take less than 4%. Sequencing used PBMCs. Receptors originate from a man aged 18 to 29 in good health and CMV-seronegative.

The V call is TRBV7-2, the J call TRBJ2-7, with 8 bases matching TRBD1. The CDR3 is 12 amino acids. Losses at the gene ends were 5 bases for V and 11 bases for J; bases not matched to a gene: 8. From germline, CDR1 is SGHTA and CDR2 FQGNSA. The CDR3 DNA sequence: TGTGCCAGCAGCCCTCGACAGGGGTGGAAGTACTTC. Protein sequence: CASSPRQGWKYF. Full variable domain (remainder filled in from reference TRBV7-2 and TRBJ2-7): GAGVSQSPSNKVTEKGKDVELRCDPISGHTALYWYRQSLGQGLEFLIYFQGNSAPDKSGLPSDRFSAERTGGSVSTLTIQRTQQEDSAVYLCASSPRQGWKYFGPGTRLTVT.

The rearrangement uses TRBV4-2 and TRBJ2-7, with D possibly TRBD1 on 6 matching bases. V shed 5 bases and J shed 3 bases, with 17 bases lying between them. The CDR3 sequence is 15 residues long. Germline values: CDR1 LGHNA, CDR2 YNFKEQ. The CDR3 is CASSAQQDRFYEQYF. DNA of the CDR3: TGTGCCAGCAGCGCGCAGCAGGACAGATTCTACGAGCAGTACTTC.

V gene TRBV2 combines with J gene TRBJ1-2; 10 nucleotides line up with TRBD1. Per the germline V gene, CDR1 is SNHLY and CDR2 is FYNNEI. The V segment lost 0 bases and the J segment 5 bases; nucleotides outside the gene matches: 0. The CDR3 sequence is 14 residues long. The CDR3 DNA follows: TGTGCCAGCAGTGAAGCGGGACAGGGGTATGGCTACACCTTC. Translation gives CASSEAGQGYGYTF.

V gene TRBV4-3 combines with J gene TRBJ1-1; a possible D gene is TRBD1 (6 bases). The CDR3 length is 16 residues. CDR1 and CDR2 from the germline V gene are LGHNA and YSLEER. V lost 3 bases to trimming and J lost 5 bases, with 19 bases between them. The chain's CDR3 is CASSHDWGGEYTEAFF. In DNA, the CDR3 is TGCGCCAGCAGCCACGATTGGGGGGGCGAGTATACTGAAGCTTTCTTT.

The chain carries TRBV12-5 and TRBJ1-2, with D possibly TRBD1 on 6 matching bases. Germline V gene sequence: CDR1 LGHNT, CDR2 FRNRAP. The CDR3 loop spans 12 amino acids. Trimming took 5 bases from V and 4 from J, leaving 8 bases between them. CDR3 protein: CASGGQSYGYTF. The CDR3 DNA is TGTGCTAGTGGTGGACAGAGCTATGGCTACACCTTC.

V usage is TRBV29-1 and J usage is TRBJ1-1; 7 bases fit TRBD1. This CDR3 has 15 residues. From germline, CDR1 is SQVTM and CDR2 ANQGSEA. Unmatched junction bases numbered 8, after V lost 4 bases and J lost 0 bases. CDR3 DNA: TGCAGCGTTGTGATACCGGGACAGATGAACACTGAAGCTTTCTTT. Amino acids: CSVVIPGQMNTEAFF.

The chain recombines TRBV2 with TRBJ1-4, with D possibly matching TRBD1 (6 bases). The V gene lost 7 bases and the J gene lost 6 bases, with 12 bases spanning the gap. Germline V gene data show CDR1 as SNHLY and CDR2 as FYNNEI. The CDR3 loop spans 13 amino acids. The CDR3 coding sequence is TGTGCCAGCACTCGGCCAGGGGATGAAAAACTGTTTTTT. It encodes CASTRPGDEKLFF. The variable domain in full, completed from reference TRBV2 and TRBJ1-4, reads EPEVTQTPSHQVTQMGQEVILRCVPISNHLYFYWYRQILGQKVEFLVSFYNNEISEKSEIFDDQFSVERPDGSNFTLKIRSTKLEDSAMYFCASTRPGDEKLFFGSGTQLSVL.

This sequence joins TRBV5-1 and TRBJ2-2; TRBD2 matches at 7 bases. The germline V gene has CDR1 SGHRS and CDR2 YFSETQ. The CDR3 loop spans 18 amino acids. Trimming cost V 0 bases and J 0 bases; bases outside gene matches: 8. In nucleotides, the CDR3 is TGCGCCAGCAGCTTGGTTTCCGGGGGGACCCCGAACACCGGGGAGCTGTTTTTT. It encodes CASSLVSGGTPNTGELFF.

This clone was found a few times. This chain uses TRBV28 with TRBJ1-3; D might be TRBD1 (6 bases). Per germline, CDR1 MDHEN and CDR2 SYDVKM. V gave up 4 bases and J gave up 0 bases, with 22 bases separating them. This CDR3 contains 19 residues. The CDR3 coding sequence is TGTGCCAGCAGTTCCCGGGACATCCAATTTTTCTACTCTGGAAACACCATATATTTT. Protein: CASSSRDIQFFYSGNTIYF.

V and J are TRBV6-6 and TRBJ1-2; 7 positions agree with TRBD1. V lost 5 bases to trimming and J lost 12 bases; unmatched junction nucleotides: 15. The germline CDR1 and CDR2 sequences are MNHNY and SVGAGI (reference sequence). There are 14 residues in the CDR3. This CDR3 reads CASSDLTGLAHHTF. The CDR3 DNA is TGTGCCAGCAGTGACCTGACAGGGTTGGCACACCACACCTTC.

This chain joins TRBV5-4 and TRBJ1-2; weak D call: TRBD1 (5 bases). V lost 4 bases, J lost 3 bases, and 13 bases lay in between. The CDR3 runs 14 residues. Germline V lookup: CDR1 SGHNT, CDR2 YYREEE (reference sequence). CDR3 nucleotides: TGTGCCAGCAGCCCCTCAGCAGGGTACTATGGCTACACCTTC. Translated, it gives CASSPSAGYYGYTF.

The V gene is TRBV19, the J gene TRBJ1-2; D unresolved. This CDR3 region has 14 residues. Trimming shortened V by 6 bases and J by 4 bases, and 15 bases separated the two germline ends. Germline CDR1 and CDR2: LNHDA and SQIVND (reference sequence). CDR3 in DNA: TGTGCCAGTAGCCTATTATCGGCAGGCTATGGCTACACCTTC. Residues: CASSLLSAGYGYTF.

The chain combines TRBV7-4 with TRBJ1-1, with 9 bases aligning to TRBD1. V gave up 4 bases and J gave up 1 base; unmatched junction bases: 16. There are 19 residues in the CDR3. In germline, CDR1 is SGHVT, CDR2 SQSDAQ. The CDR3 nucleotides read TGTGCCAGCAGCTCCCCCAACTCCAGACAGGGGGAACCGAACACTGAAGCTTTCTTT. Protein product: CASSSPNSRQGEPNTEAFF.

This rearrangement joins TRBV7-2 to TRBJ1-2; 8 positions agree with TRBD1. Germline V CDR1 and CDR2: SGHTA, FQGNSA. The CDR3 has 13 amino acids. Losses at the gene ends were 5 bases for V and 5 bases for J; bases not matched to a gene: 4. Here the CDR3 reads CASSPRTGYGYTF. CDR3 DNA: TGTGCCAGCAGCCCCCGGACAGGGTATGGCTACACCTTC.

J is TRBJ1-2 and V is TRBV5-5; the match to TRBD1 covers 7 bases. This CDR3 has 17 residues. Germline trimming cut 1 base from V and 4 bases from J; bases unmatched to any gene: 13. Per germline, CDR1 SGHKS and CDR2 YYEKEE (reference sequence). The DNA of the CDR3 is TGTGCCAGCAGCTTGAATTACGAGACAGGGATCCTCTATGGCTACACCTTC. Translating gives CASSLNYETGILYGYTF.

The chain carries TRBV28 and TRBJ1-1, with 7 bases matching TRBD1. V dropped 4 bases and J dropped 0; count of bases not matched to a gene: 2. The germline gives CDR1 MDHEN, CDR2 SYDVKM. The CDR3 is 14 residues long. The CDR3, as DNA: TGTGCCAGCAGTTCCGGGACAGTGAACACTGAAGCTTTCTTT. Its translation: CASSSGTVNTEAFF.

The chain links TRBV20-1 to TRBJ1-1; D unresolved. V was shortened by 7 bases and J by 1 base, with 7 bases between the two germline ends. This CDR3 is 11 amino acids long. CDR1 DFQATT and CDR2 SNEGSKA come from the germline V gene (reference sequence). CDR3: CSEAGNTEAFF. Here the CDR3 DNA reads TGCAGTGAAGCAGGGAACACTGAAGCTTTCTTT.

This sequence joins TRBV6-1 and TRBJ2-7; D might be TRBD1 (6 bases). Trimming shortened V by 5 bases and J by 5 bases, and 13 bases separated the two germline ends. Germline CDR1 reads MNHNS; CDR2 reads SASEGT. The CDR3 is made up of 13 amino acids. CDR3 in amino acids: CASSISQGDEQYF. As DNA, the CDR3 is TGTGCCAGCAGTATTTCACAGGGAGACGAGCAGTACTTC.

The genes are TRBV14 and TRBJ2-2; the D gene is possibly TRBD1 (6 bases). CDR3 length equals 14 residues. Trimming pared 6 bases from V and 4 bases from J, leaving 12 bases between. The germline CDR1 and CDR2 sequences are SGHDN and FVKESK. CDR3 coding DNA: TGTGCCAGCAGGCTTGGGGGCGGCACCGGGGAGCTGTTTTTT. Encoded protein: CASRLGGGTGELFF.

The rearrangement links TRBV28 to TRBJ1-5, with D unresolved. CDR1 is MDHEN, CDR2 SYDVKM, per germline. The V and J ends lost 6 bases and 3 bases respectively, with 6 bases between them. This CDR3 spans 12 amino acids. The CDR3 is CASSFPNQPQHF. For the CDR3, the DNA is TGTGCCAGCAGCTTCCCCAATCAGCCCCAGCATTTT.

The rearrangement joins TRBV4-3 to TRBJ2-1, with 8 bases identical to TRBD2. The trim removed 5 bases at V and 7 bases at J, leaving 10 bases unmatched. Germline CDR1 LGHNA, CDR2 YSLEER. The CDR3 contains 15 residues. CDR3: CASSERAGVLNEQFF. CDR3 in DNA: TGCGCCAGCAGCGAACGAGCGGGGGTGTTAAATGAGCAGTTCTTC.

The J gene is TRBJ1-3, the V gene TRBV25-1, with unresolved D. Between the trimmed V and J ends, which lost 6 bases and 0 bases, there was a span of 9 bases. From germline, CDR1 is MGHDK and CDR2 SYGVNS. The CDR3 contains 14 residues. CDR3 sequence (DNA): TGTGCCAGCAGCAACACGAACTCTGGAAACACCATATATTTT. Amino acids: CASSNTNSGNTIYF.

The chain carries TRBV19 and TRBJ1-1, with TRBD1 as a possible D gene (5 bases). There are 13 residues in the CDR3. V lost 7 bases to trimming and J lost 0 bases, with 9 bases between them. The germline V gene encodes CDR1 LNHDA and CDR2 SQIVND (reference sequence). Here the CDR3 DNA reads TGTGCCAGTAAGAAGGGGCTGAACACTGAAGCTTTCTTT. As protein: CASKKGLNTEAFF.

The genes are TRBV5-6 and TRBJ1-2; no definite D call. The CDR3 consists of 13 residues. From germline, CDR1 is SGHDT and CDR2 YYEEEE. Trimming shortened V by 4 bases and J by 5 bases, and 12 bases separated the two germline ends. The CDR3 bases are TGTGCCAGCAGCCCGGGTCGAGCTTATGGCTACACCTTC. Protein: CASSPGRAYGYTF.

The V call is TRBV27, the J call TRBJ1-2; 9 positions agree with TRBD1. Trimming removed 1 base from V and 4 bases from J; junction bases left unmatched: 19. Germline assignment: CDR1 MNHEY and CDR2 SMNVEV (reference sequence). CDR3 length: 20 residues. The CDR3 bases are TGTGCCAGCAGTTTATATAACCAGGGGACAGGGAGTACCCTTGGCTATGGCTACACCTTC. Its translation is CASSLYNQGTGSTLGYGYTF.

The gene calls are TRBV29-1 and TRBJ2-3, with 7 bases identical to TRBD1. V was clipped by 7 bases and J by 2 bases; unmatched bases: 9. This CDR3 comprises 14 residues. From germline, CDR1 is SQVTM and CDR2 ANQGSEA. CDR3 residues: CSAARDSLTDTQYF. Written as DNA, the CDR3 is TGCAGCGCCGCCCGGGACAGCCTCACAGATACGCAGTATTTT.

The chain combines TRBV13 with TRBJ2-1; TRBD2 agrees at 11 bases. Looked up from germline, CDR1 is PRHDT and CDR2 is FYEKMQ (reference sequence). The CDR3 extends over 17 amino acids. After removal of 6 bases from V and 4 bases from J, the junction contained 11 bases not matched to a gene. CDR3 nucleotides: TGTGCCAGCAGTGGTCCTAGCGGGGGGAGTTCGTACAATGAGCAGTTCTTC. Residues: CASSGPSGGSSYNEQFF.

The V gene is TRBV18, the J gene TRBJ2-3, with D unclear. Germline CDR1 is KGHSH and CDR2 is LQKENI. The V end lost 3 bases, the J end lost 4 bases, and 8 bases lay between the germline ends. This CDR3 spans 13 amino acids. The CDR3 DNA reads as TGTGCCAGCTCACCTATGGCGGCAGATACGCAGTATTTT. It codes for CASSPMAADTQYF.

The chain employs TRBV5-1 and TRBJ1-5, with 8 nucleotides matching TRBD1. Germline values: CDR1 SGHRS, CDR2 YFSETQ. Trimming at V came to 4 bases and at J to 4 bases, leaving 7 bases not matched to a gene. This CDR3 spans 15 amino acids. CDR3 in DNA: TGCGCCAGCAGCCTGACAGGGGATTGGAATCAGCCCCAGCATTTT. Encoded protein: CASSLTGDWNQPQHF.